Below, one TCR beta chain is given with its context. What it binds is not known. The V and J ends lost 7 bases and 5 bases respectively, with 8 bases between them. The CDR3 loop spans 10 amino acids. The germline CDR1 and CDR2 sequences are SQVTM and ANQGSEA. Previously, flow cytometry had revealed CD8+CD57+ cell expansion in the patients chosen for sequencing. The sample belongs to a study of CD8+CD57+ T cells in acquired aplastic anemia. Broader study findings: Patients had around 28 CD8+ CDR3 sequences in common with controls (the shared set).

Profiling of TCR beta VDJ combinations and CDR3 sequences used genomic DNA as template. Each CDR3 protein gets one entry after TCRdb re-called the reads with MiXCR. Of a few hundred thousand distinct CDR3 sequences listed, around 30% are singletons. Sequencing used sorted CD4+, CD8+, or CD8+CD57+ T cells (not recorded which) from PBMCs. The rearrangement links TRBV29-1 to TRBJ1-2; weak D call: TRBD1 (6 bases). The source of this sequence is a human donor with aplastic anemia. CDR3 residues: CSGQEYGYTF. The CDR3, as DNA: TGCAGCGGACAGGAATATGGCTACACCTTC.